This TCR beta chain was identified during a study of shared clonotypes between healthy human individuals. General study points: Several donors held around 5% of naive CD4 clonotypes in common. Non-shared clonotypes were found to have lower generation probabilities than the clonotypes that were shared by all four of the sorted-subset donors. Represented diversity (both genetic and exposure-history) was limited by the small number of donors.

Points on this clone: Its antigen is currently unknown. A read error is possible here, since a much larger clone lies one base away. Within the sample, other DNA sequences also encode this same CDR3.

Healthy HIV-negative adults with no recent acute infections or vaccinations were recruited as donors. Assay used: immunoSEQ multiplex PCR; TCRdb lists only in-frame clones, some missing. Of a few hundred thousand clones in the sample, approximately 79% were seen once. CDR3 size: 18 residues. Germline trimming cut 3 bases from V and 7 bases from J; bases unmatched to any gene: 17. Per the germline V gene, CDR1 is SGHRS and CDR2 is YFSETQ. The receptor was isolated from a man younger than 40 in good health. The chain combines TRBV5-1 with TRBJ2-4; the match to TRBD2 covers 9 bases. Sample: memory CD4+ T cells sorted from blood. Subset meaning: CD45RA-negative fraction. CDR3 in DNA: TGCGCCAGCAGCTCCACCGCTAGCGGGACTACCACTGAGAACATTCAGTACTTC. Translated, it gives CASSSTASGTTTENIQYF. The full variable domain, its missing parts supplied by reference TRBV5-1 and TRBJ2-4, is KAGVTQTPRYLIKTRGQQVTLSCSPISGHRSVSWYQQTPGQGLQFLFEYFSETQRNKGNFPGRFSGRQFSNSRSEMNVSTLELGDSALYLCASSSTASGTTTENIQYFGAGTRLSVL.